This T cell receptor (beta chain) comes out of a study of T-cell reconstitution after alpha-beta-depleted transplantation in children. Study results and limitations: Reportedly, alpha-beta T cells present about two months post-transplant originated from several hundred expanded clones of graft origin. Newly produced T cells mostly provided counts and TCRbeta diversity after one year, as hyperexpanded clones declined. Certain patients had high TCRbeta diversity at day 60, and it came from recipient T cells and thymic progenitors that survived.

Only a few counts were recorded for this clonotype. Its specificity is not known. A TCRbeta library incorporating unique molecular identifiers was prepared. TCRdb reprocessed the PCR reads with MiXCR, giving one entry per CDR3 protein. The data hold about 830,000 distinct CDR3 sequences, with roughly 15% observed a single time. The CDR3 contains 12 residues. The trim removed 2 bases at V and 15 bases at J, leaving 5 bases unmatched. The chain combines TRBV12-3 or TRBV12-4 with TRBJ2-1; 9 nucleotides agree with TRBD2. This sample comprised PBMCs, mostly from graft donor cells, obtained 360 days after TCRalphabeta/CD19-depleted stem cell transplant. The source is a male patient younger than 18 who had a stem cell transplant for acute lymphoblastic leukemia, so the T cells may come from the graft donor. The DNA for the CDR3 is TGTGCCAGCAGTTTAAAAGGGACTAGCACGTTCTTC. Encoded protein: CASSLKGTSTFF.